This is a list of T cell receptor beta chains from one sample in a study of radiation and T cells in renal cell carcinoma. Sequenced by immunoSEQ multiplex PCR; TCRdb stores in-frame clones only, minus some. The sample records 150,000 or so clones, about 85% being singletons. Sequenced material: blood, taken from a patient whose treatment included radiotherapy and nephrectomy. All receptors derive from a woman in her seventies with renal cell carcinoma. Each CDR3 is given with its conserved first and last residue. A D gene is named only where the DNA matches it firmly. A clone size is listed for some rows: how often the clone was seen (once, few, many), or a class if it is expanded.

v_call,j_call,d_call,clone_size,cdr3_nt,cdr3_aa
TRBV11-3,TRBJ2-2,NA,once,TGTGCCAGCAGTTTAGGGGGGAAAACCGGGGAGCTGTTTTTT,CASSLGGKTGELFF
TRBV4-1,TRBJ1-2,NA,NA,TGCGCCAGCAGCCAAGATACGACCCTTACTAACTATGGCTACACCTTC,CASSQDTTLTNYGYTF
TRBV4-1,TRBJ1-5,TRBD1,NA,TGCGCCAGCAGCGAATCCTCGACAGGGTTGGTTCAGCCCCAGCATTTT,CASSESSTGLVQPQHF
TRBV19,TRBJ1-1,NA,NA,TGTGCCAGTAGTATCTGGGGGGCAGACACTGAAGCTTTCTTT,CASSIWGADTEAFF
TRBV28,TRBJ2-5,NA,NA,TGTGCCAGCAGTCTGAGGCAAGAGACCCAGTACTTC,CASSLRQETQYF
TRBV7-2,TRBJ2-7,NA,NA,TGTGCCAGCAGTAATGACAGGAGCTCCTACGAGCAGTACTTC,CASSNDRSSYEQYF
TRBV6-5,TRBJ2-7,NA,NA,TGTGCCAGCAGTCCAGGGGGACTGGCCTACGAGCAGTACTTC,CASSPGGLAYEQYF
TRBV6-1,TRBJ2-7,TRBD2,once,TGTGCCAGCGGGGAAGCGGGGGAGCACCAGCAGTACTTC,CASGEAGEHQQYF
TRBV19,TRBJ2-3,NA,NA,TGTGCCAGTAGTAAGGCAGATACGCAGTATTTT,CASSKADTQYF
TRBV7-2,TRBJ1-2,NA,NA,TGTGCCAGCAGCCCCCTAACAGGGAGAAGAGGCTACACCTTC,CASSPLTGRRGYTF
TRBV5-3,TRBJ1-6,NA,NA,TGTGCCAGAAGCCAAAGAGGACGACCGGATTGGGATTCACCCCTCCACTTT,CARSQRGRPDWDSPLHF
TRBV5-4,TRBJ1-1,NA,NA,TGTGCCCCGGGGTCGACACCCTTGAACACTGAAGCTTTCTTT,CAPGSTPLNTEAFF
TRBV30,TRBJ2-7,TRBD1,NA,TGTGCCTGGAGTAACACAGGGGGGGAGCAGTACTTC,CAWSNTGGEQYF
TRBV7-9,TRBJ2-3,NA,NA,TGTGCCAGCAGCTCTACTTACAGGGTGGGGAGCACAGATACGCAGTATTTT,CASSSTYRVGSTDTQYF
TRBV5-1,TRBJ1-2,TRBD1,NA,TGCGCCAGCAGTTTTGACAGGGCGGATGGCTACACCTTC,CASSFDRADGYTF
TRBV28,TRBJ1-4,TRBD1,NA,TGTGCCAGCAGTTTAGTTGGCAGGGGGCGCCTTGAAAAACTGTTTTTT,CASSLVGRGRLEKLFF
TRBV6-4,TRBJ2-7,NA,NA,TGTGCCAGCAGTGACGTCTACGAGCAGTACTTC,CASSDVYEQYF
TRBV7-9,TRBJ1-2,NA,NA,TGTGCCAGCAGCCTTTCTTTGGCAGCTAGTAACTATGGCTACACCTTC,CASSLSLAASNYGYTF
TRBV5-1,TRBJ2-7,TRBD2,NA,TGCGCCAGTTCAGCGGGGGCGATACCCTACGAGCAGTACTTC,CASSAGAIPYEQYF
TRBV29-1,TRBJ1-1,TRBD1,NA,TGCAGCGTTCGGGGGACAGGCCTAGGAGCTGAAGCTTTCTTT,CSVRGTGLGAEAFF
TRBV9,TRBJ2-2,NA,NA,TGTGCCAGCAGCGTAAGGGCTAGTAAGAACACCGGGGAGCTGTTTTTT,CASSVRASKNTGELFF
TRBV29-1,TRBJ1-3,NA,NA,TGCAGCGTTGCGGGGGGAAAGGAGTCTGGAAACACCATATATTTT,CSVAGGKESGNTIYF
TRBV28,TRBJ1-2,TRBD1,NA,TGTGCCAGCACCGATCAGGGGGGTAACTATGGCTACACCTTC,CASTDQGGNYGYTF
TRBV19,TRBJ1-2,NA,few,TGTGCCAGTAGTACGTCACAGGCACCCCTCAACTATGGCTACACCTTC,CASSTSQAPLNYGYTF
TRBV9,TRBJ2-1,NA,NA,TGTGCCAGCAGCGTAGGGGTAAACGAGCAGTTCTTC,CASSVGVNEQFF
TRBV27,TRBJ2-7,TRBD1,once,TGTGCCAGCAGCCCACCCGGACAGGGAGCCTACGAGCAGTACTTC,CASSPPGQGAYEQYF
TRBV28,TRBJ2-7,NA,NA,TGTGCCAGCAGTTTAACTTCCTACGAGCAGTACTTC,CASSLTSYEQYF
TRBV20-1,TRBJ2-3,NA,NA,TGCAGTGCTACCCTCACAGATACGCAGTATTTT,CSATLTDTQYF
TRBV5-6,TRBJ2-7,NA,once,TGTGCCAGCAGCTTCCTAGGAGTAGCCCCCTACGAGCAGTACTTC,CASSFLGVAPYEQYF
TRBV5-8,TRBJ1-3,TRBD1,once,TGTGCCAGCAGCTCCGGGACAGACTCTGGAAACACCATATATTTT,CASSSGTDSGNTIYF
TRBV5-1,TRBJ1-2,NA,NA,TGCGCCAGCAGCTTGGACAGGGTGGGAAATGATGGCTACACCTTC,CASSLDRVGNDGYTF
TRBV7-2,TRBJ1-1,NA,NA,TGTGCCAGCTTCAAAGGCAGGACTAACACTGAAGCTTTCTTT,CASFKGRTNTEAFF